This TCR beta chain derives from a study of CD8 T cells in ankylosing spondylitis. Findings and limits, study-wide: Disease-linked clones were reportedly significantly enriched in matched ankylosing spondylitis synovial fluid.

The CDR3 is made up of 14 amino acids. V lost 6 bases, J lost 7 bases, and 6 bases stayed unmatched. This clonotype was seen at least ten times. Antigen specificity is unknown. TCRdb fed the 5' RACE reads into MiXCR, producing one record per CDR3 protein. The sample lists about 130,000 distinct CDR3 sequences, around 7.9% occurring once. The sample consisted of blood, either unsorted or a sorted T cell fraction (not recorded which). The clonotype was recovered from a female donor with ankylosing spondylitis or in good health (not recorded which). The V call is TRBV12-3 or TRBV12-4, the J call TRBJ1-6; TRBD1 matches at 7 bases. This CDR3 is CASSPQGMNSPLHF. CDR3 in DNA: TGTGCCAGCAGCCCACAGGGGATGAATTCACCCCTCCACTTT.